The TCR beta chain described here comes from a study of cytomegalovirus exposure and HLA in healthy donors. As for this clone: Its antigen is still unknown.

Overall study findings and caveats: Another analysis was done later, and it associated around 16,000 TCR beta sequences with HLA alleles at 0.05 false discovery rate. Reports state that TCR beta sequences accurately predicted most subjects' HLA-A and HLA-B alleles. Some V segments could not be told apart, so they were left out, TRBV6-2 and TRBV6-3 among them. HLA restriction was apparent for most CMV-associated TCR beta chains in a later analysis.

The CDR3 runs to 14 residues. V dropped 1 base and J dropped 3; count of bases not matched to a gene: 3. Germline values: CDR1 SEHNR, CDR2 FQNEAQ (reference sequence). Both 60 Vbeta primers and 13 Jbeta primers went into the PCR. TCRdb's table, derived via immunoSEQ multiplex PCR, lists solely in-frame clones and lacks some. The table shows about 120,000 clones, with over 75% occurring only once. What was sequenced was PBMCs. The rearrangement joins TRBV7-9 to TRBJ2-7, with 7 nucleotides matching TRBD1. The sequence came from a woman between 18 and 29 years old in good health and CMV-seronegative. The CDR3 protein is CASSLVGTDYEQYF. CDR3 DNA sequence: TGTGCCAGCAGCTTAGTAGGGACAGACTACGAGCAGTACTTC.